This T cell receptor (beta chain) appears in the sequencing data of a study of T cell changes during pregnancy in multiple sclerosis. CDR1 and CDR2 (germline): SGHAT, FQNNGV. The CDR3 extends over 15 amino acids. V was trimmed by 4 bases and J by 4 bases, leaving 16 bases between them. Profiling relied on immunoSEQ multiplex PCR, and the TCRdb table lists in-frame clones only, not all of them. The table lists tens of thousands of clones, 85% to 95% of them singletons. The receptor's source is a female donor with multiple sclerosis, enrolled in a pregnancy study. The chain joins TRBV11-2 to TRBJ1-2; D call uncertain. The sample was CD8+ T cells from peripheral blood mononuclear cells, taken in the third trimester of pregnancy. The CDR3 region is CASSSRGQVSYGYTF. DNA for the CDR3: TGTGCCAGCAGCTCCCGCGGGCAGGTCTCCTATGGCTACACCTTC.